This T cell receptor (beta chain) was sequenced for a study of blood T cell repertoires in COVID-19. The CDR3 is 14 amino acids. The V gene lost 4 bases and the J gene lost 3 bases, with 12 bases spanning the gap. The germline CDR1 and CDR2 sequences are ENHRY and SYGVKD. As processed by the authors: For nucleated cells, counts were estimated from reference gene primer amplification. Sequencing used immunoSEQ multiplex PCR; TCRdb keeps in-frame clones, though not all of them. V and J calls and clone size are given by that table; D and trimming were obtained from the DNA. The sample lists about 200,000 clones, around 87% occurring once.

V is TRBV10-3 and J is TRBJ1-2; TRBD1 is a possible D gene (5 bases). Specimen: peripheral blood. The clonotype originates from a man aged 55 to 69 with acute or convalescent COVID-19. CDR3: CAISVSAQDYGYTF. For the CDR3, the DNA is TGTGCCATCAGTGTGTCAGCACAGGACTATGGCTACACCTTC.